These 26 T cell receptor beta chains were all obtained from the same sample, sequenced in a study of shared clonotypes between healthy human individuals (dated by TCRdb to 2020 to 2022). Libraries were made using the immunoSEQ multiplex PCR assay. TCRdb holds this immuneACCESS table with in-frame rearrangements only. Some clones are missing; in checked studies, unresolved V genes explain under half, and the rest has no known cause. This sample has 950,000 to 1,300,000 clones in its table, and roughly 75% of those were observed once. About 1.5% of the sample lies in the top ten. Sequenced: memory CD4+ T cells sorted from blood. This specimen's cell subset or site label, per the study, means: CD45RA-negative fraction. These receptors all stem from a man younger than 35 in good health.

The rearrangement links TRBV5-6 to TRBJ1-6, with D unresolved. V was shortened by 1 base and J by 7 bases, with 12 bases between the two germline ends. This CDR3 spans 15 amino acids. Germline CDR1 SGHDT, CDR2 YYEEEE. CDR3 protein: CASSLITAENSPLHF. CDR3 coding DNA: TGTGCCAGCAGCTTGATAACAGCCGAGAATTCACCCCTCCACTTT.

This clone was seen once. Possible read error: a much larger clone is one base away. This sample includes further DNA sequences coding for the same CDR3. This chain links TRBV5-1 with TRBJ2-7; D gene ambiguous. The germline V gene has CDR1 SGHRS and CDR2 YFSETQ. The CDR3 has 12 residues. V was clipped by 1 base and J by 1 base, with 3 bases between them. The CDR3 coding sequence is TGCGCCAGCAGCTTGCCTTCCTACGAGCAGTACTTC. As protein: CASSLPSYEQYF.

Comments on this clone: The sample contains more than one DNA sequence encoding this CDR3. The chain recombines TRBV4-1 with TRBJ2-3; perhaps TRBD2 as D (5 bases). Germline CDR1 reads MGHRA; CDR2 reads YSYEKL. CDR3 size: 15 residues. The V end lost 1 base, the J end lost 2 bases, and 10 bases lay between the germline ends. The CDR3 sequence is CASSQGRGPTDTQYF. DNA for the CDR3: TGCGCCAGCAGCCAAGGTCGGGGTCCCACAGATACGCAGTATTTT.

The rearrangement uses TRBV6-6 and TRBJ2-5; 10 nucleotides align to TRBD1. Germline CDR1 reads MNHNY; CDR2 reads SVGAGI (reference sequence). V lost 7 bases to trimming and J lost 5 bases; unmatched junction nucleotides: 10. The CDR3 consists of 15 residues. The DNA of the CDR3 is TGTGCCAGCACCGCCAGACAGGGGGCGGCTGAGACCCAGTACTTC. This encodes CASTARQGAAETQYF.

The V and J genes are TRBV6-1 and TRBJ1-3; 10 bases line up with TRBD1. Germline V lookup: CDR1 MNHNS, CDR2 SASEGT. V shed 8 bases, J shed 4 bases, and the junction held 2 bases outside the gene matches. The CDR3 covers 13 residues. The CDR3 is CASRQGAGNTIYF. Here the CDR3 DNA reads TGTGCCAGCCGACAGGGGGCCGGAAACACCATATATTTT.

The V gene is TRBV4-3, the J gene TRBJ2-7, with D maybe TRBD1 (5 bases). Germline CDR1 and CDR2: LGHNA and YSLEER. Trimming stripped 0 bases from V and 0 bases from J, with 15 bases between. The CDR3 is 17 amino acids. CDR3 coding DNA: TGCGCCAGCAGCCAAGAATCCAGCCAGGGTTACTCCTACGAGCAGTACTTC. Translation gives CASSQESSQGYSYEQYF.

The V and J genes are TRBV10-3 and TRBJ2-7; D gene ambiguous. The germline V gene has CDR1 ENHRY and CDR2 SYGVKD. V lost 5 bases and J lost 0, with 8 bases in between. This CDR3 contains 13 residues. As DNA, the CDR3 is TGTGCCATCAGTAAACGTCCCTCCTACGAGCAGTACTTC. It is translated as CAISKRPSYEQYF.

This rearrangement joins TRBV19 to TRBJ1-5; D ambiguous. V was clipped by 6 bases and J by 0 bases, with 15 bases between them. The V gene's germline CDR1 is LNHDA and CDR2 SQIVND (reference sequence). The CDR3 consists of 16 residues. The CDR3 is CASSFSSLYSNQPQHF. The CDR3 DNA is TGTGCCAGTAGCTTCTCGAGCCTTTATAGCAATCAGCCCCAGCATTTT. Using reference TRBV19 and TRBJ1-5 for the parts outside the CDR3, the full variable domain is DGGITQSPKYLFRKEGQNVTLSCEQNLNHDAMYWYRQDPGQGLRLIYYSQIVNDFQKGDIAEGYSVSREKKESFPLTVTSAQKNPTAFYLCASSFSSLYSNQPQHFGDGTRLSIL.

The rearrangement joins TRBV30 to TRBJ2-7; a possible D gene is TRBD2 (5 bases). Looked up from germline, CDR1 is GTSNPN and CDR2 is SVGIG (reference sequence). The CDR3 totals 13 residues. Trimming shortened V by 2 bases and J by 6 bases, and 14 bases separated the two germline ends. The CDR3 DNA reads as TGTGCCTGGAGTCGGGATTGGGTCGTCGAGCAGTACTTC. Amino acids: CAWSRDWVVEQYF.

The chain joins TRBV9 to TRBJ1-2; 7 nucleotides match TRBD1. Germline V gene sequence: CDR1 SGDLS, CDR2 YYNGEE. The CDR3 has 17 amino acids. V shed 2 bases and J 3 bases; nucleotides not matched to a gene: 13. This CDR3 reads CASSVQPETTGYYGYTF. The CDR3 DNA reads as TGTGCCAGCAGCGTCCAACCAGAAACGACAGGGTACTATGGCTACACCTTC.

The table lists this clone with a few counts. V is TRBV27 and J is TRBJ2-7, with D uncertain. Deletions cut 6 bases from V and 2 bases from J, with 14 bases between. The CDR3 contains 14 residues. The germline CDR1 and CDR2 sequences are MNHEY and SMNVEV (reference sequence). The CDR3 DNA is TGTGCCAGCAGAAACTTAGACGGCGCCTACGAGCAGTACTTC. Protein sequence: CASRNLDGAYEQYF.

The chain recombines TRBV28 with TRBJ1-4; 7 bases are shared with TRBD1. Germline CDR1 and CDR2: MDHEN and SYDVKM. V dropped 5 bases and J dropped 5; count of bases not matched to a gene: 5. The length of the CDR3 is 14 residues. This CDR3 reads CASSQGVKNEKLFF. CDR3 nucleotide sequence: TGTGCCAGCAGTCAGGGGGTAAAGAATGAAAAACTGTTTTTT. Full variable domain (rest looked up from reference TRBV28 and TRBJ1-4): DVKVTQSSRYLVKRTGEKVFLECVQDMDHENMFWYRQDPGLGLRLIYFSYDVKMKEKGDIPEGYSVSREKKERFSLILESASTNQTSMYLCASSQGVKNEKLFFGSGTQLSVL.

This chain links TRBV10-1 with TRBJ1-1; D gene ambiguous. The CDR3 has 13 residues. Trimming pared 4 bases from V and 10 bases from J, leaving 16 bases between. Per germline, CDR1 WNHNN and CDR2 SYGVQD (reference sequence). The CDR3 here is CASSAGSAVGAFF. CDR3 DNA: TGCGCCAGCAGTGCTGGCAGTGCCGTTGGAGCTTTCTTT.

The chain combines TRBV19 with TRBJ1-2; D gene ambiguous. Germline V gene lookup returns CDR1 LNHDA and CDR2 SQIVND (reference sequence). This CDR3 contains 16 residues. Trimming cost V 4 bases and J 2 bases, with 17 bases left between them. The DNA for the CDR3 is TGTGCCAGTAGTAAGGTGGAAGGGAAGACGAACTATGGCTACACCTTC. As protein: CASSKVEGKTNYGYTF. Variable domain in full (rest from reference TRBV19 and TRBJ1-2): DGGITQSPKYLFRKEGQNVTLSCEQNLNHDAMYWYRQDPGQGLRLIYYSQIVNDFQKGDIAEGYSVSREKKESFPLTVTSAQKNPTAFYLCASSKVEGKTNYGYTFGSGTRLTVV.

The rearrangement joins TRBV28 to TRBJ1-5; TRBD1 matches 9 bases. The CDR3 loop spans 15 amino acids. V shed 7 bases and J 7 bases; nucleotides not matched to a gene: 11. Germline CDR1 and CDR2: MDHEN and SYDVKM. The CDR3 loop is CASKGGGQGKQPQHF. In nucleotides, the CDR3 is TGTGCCAGCAAAGGGGGGGGACAGGGTAAACAGCCCCAGCATTTT.

The chain links TRBV5-8 to TRBJ2-3, with TRBD2 matching 14 bases. Germline V gene data show CDR1 as SGHTS and CDR2 as YDEGEE. Trimming took 10 bases from V and 2 from J; bases not matched to a gene: 15. This CDR3 spans 18 amino acids. CDR3 bases: TGTGCCGCCGGGGCAGGGACTAGCGGGAGTCCTACCACAGATACGCAGTATTTT. Its protein product is CAAGAGTSGSPTTDTQYF.

This chain connects TRBV28 to TRBJ1-1; D gene unclear. The length of the CDR3 is 14 residues. The V gene's germline CDR1 is MDHEN and CDR2 SYDVKM. Between the trimmed V and J ends, which lost 3 bases and 4 bases, there was a span of 12 bases. CDR3 in amino acids: CASSLAWAGTEAFF. DNA of the CDR3: TGTGCCAGCAGTTTGGCCTGGGCTGGCACTGAAGCTTTCTTT.

The V call is TRBV6-6, the J call TRBJ2-4; D ambiguous. The length of the CDR3 is 14 residues. With 8 bases removed from V and 0 bases from J, the gap between germline ends came to 11 bases. The V gene's germline CDR1 is MNHNY and CDR2 SVGAGI (reference sequence). CDR3 loop: CASETGLAKNIQYF. DNA of the CDR3: TGTGCCAGCGAGACGGGTTTAGCCAAAAACATTCAGTACTTC.

The chain has TRBV6-5 and TRBJ2-1; D might be TRBD1 or TRBD2, each matching 5 bases. Per germline, CDR1 MNHEY and CDR2 SVGAGI. Trimming removed 2 bases at V and 2 bases at J, with 13 bases between. This CDR3 has 16 amino acids. CDR3 in DNA: TGTGCCAGCAGTTACGATGGGACGGCGACCTACAATGAGCAGTTCTTC. Protein: CASSYDGTATYNEQFF.

The rearrangement joins TRBV19 to TRBJ2-2; 7 bases fit TRBD1. Germline CDR1 LNHDA, CDR2 SQIVND (reference sequence). The CDR3 sequence is 16 residues long. The V and J ends lost 5 bases and 0 bases, in that order; junction bases with no gene match: 6. CDR3 DNA: TGTGCCAGTAGTCAGCCCGGGACAGCGAACACCGGGGAGCTGTTTTTT. It specifies CASSQPGTANTGELFF.

V usage is TRBV28 and J usage is TRBJ1-6; D is unclear. Trimming shortened V by 6 bases and J by 9 bases, and 15 bases separated the two germline ends. The V gene's germline CDR1 is MDHEN and CDR2 SYDVKM. CDR3 length equals 14 residues. The CDR3 sequence is CASSRSGPGSPLHF. The CDR3 DNA follows: TGTGCCAGCAGCCGGAGTGGGCCTGGTTCACCCCTCCACTTT.

This clone was seen more than once but under ten times. The gene calls are TRBV5-4 and TRBJ2-3; the match to TRBD2 covers 11 bases. CDR1 and CDR2 (germline): SGHNT, YYREEE (reference sequence). The CDR3 consists of 15 residues. The V segment lost 4 bases and the J segment 6 bases; nucleotides outside the gene matches: 7. Written as DNA, the CDR3 is TGTGCCAGCAGCAAGTTAGCGGGGGGGGAGGATACGCAGTATTTT. Translated, it gives CASSKLAGGEDTQYF.

The chain couples TRBV5-1 to TRBJ2-1, with 7 nucleotides matching TRBD1. This CDR3 has 12 amino acids. Trimming removed 4 bases from V and 8 bases from J; junction bases left unmatched: 3. CDR1 and CDR2 from the germline V gene are SGHRS and YFSETQ. The CDR3 loop is CASSEDRYEQFF. CDR3 nucleotides: TGCGCCAGCAGCGAGGACAGGTATGAGCAGTTCTTC.

The chain combines TRBV7-9 with TRBJ2-1; 11 positions match TRBD1. The V gene's germline CDR1 is SEHNR and CDR2 FQNEAQ (reference sequence). This CDR3 contains 16 residues. J gave up 7 bases and V 5 bases, and 10 bases lay outside the gene matches. CDR3 protein: CASSPPGQGALNEQFF. In DNA form, the CDR3 reads TGTGCCAGCAGCCCTCCAGGACAGGGGGCGCTTAATGAGCAGTTCTTC. Full variable domain (rest looked up from reference TRBV7-9 and TRBJ2-1): DTGVSQNPRHKITKRGQNVTFRCDPISEHNRLYWYRQTLGQGPEFLTYFQNEAQLEKSRLLSDRFSAERPKGSFSTLEIQRTEQGDSAMYLCASSPPGQGALNEQFFGPGTRLTVL.

Of note for this clone: A junction boundary mismatches the germline segment, possibly from a read error. V gene TRBV10-3 combines with J gene TRBJ1-2; D might be TRBD1 (5 bases). Per the germline V gene, CDR1 is ENHRY and CDR2 is SYGVKD. The CDR3 length is 14 residues. The CDR3 DNA reads TGTGCCATCGGTGAGTCGGCGCAGGGCTATGGCTACACCTTC. It yields the protein CAIGESAQGYGYTF.

This clone showed up just a few times. The chain employs TRBV19 and TRBJ1-1, with a weak D call TRBD1 (6 bases). Trimming left V 6 bases short and J 4 bases short, with 9 bases between. Per the germline V gene, CDR1 is LNHDA and CDR2 is SQIVND (reference sequence). There are 12 residues in the CDR3. CDR3: CASSDRFTEAFF. Here the CDR3 DNA reads TGTGCCAGTAGCGACAGGTTCACTGAAGCTTTCTTT. The entire variable domain, with the rest obtained from reference TRBV19 and TRBJ1-1, is as follows: DGGITQSPKYLFRKEGQNVTLSCEQNLNHDAMYWYRQDPGQGLRLIYYSQIVNDFQKGDIAEGYSVSREKKESFPLTVTSAQKNPTAFYLCASSDRFTEAFFGQGTRLTVV.